Below, 26 T cell receptor beta chains from the same sample are listed, as sequenced in a study of spatial heterogeneity in lung cancer. The time point: blood at routine non-recurrence follow-up after resection. Unsorted tumor, nontumor lung tissue or cryopreserved PBMC supplied the whole RNA. TCRdb processed the 5' RACE reads anew with MiXCR; each CDR3 protein has one entry. The sample lists more than 95,000 distinct CDR3 sequences; 12% were seen once. The source was PBMCs, collected at follow-up. These receptors originate from a male donor with early-stage non-small cell lung cancer.

By sample share, this clonotype is medium-sized. This sequence joins TRBV10-3 and TRBJ2-1; no reliable D call. Germline V lookup: CDR1 ENHRY, CDR2 SYGVKD. V was trimmed by 0 bases and J by 0 bases, leaving 6 bases between them. This CDR3 is built from 15 residues. The CDR3: CAISESLFSYNEQFF. In DNA, the CDR3 is TGTGCCATCAGTGAGTCCTTATTCTCCTACAATGAGCAGTTCTTC.

This clonotype came up many times. The chain couples TRBV20-1 to TRBJ2-3; D call uncertain. The CDR3 is 14 amino acids. Between the trimmed V and J ends, which lost 3 bases and 3 bases, there was a span of 13 bases. Germline values: CDR1 DFQATT, CDR2 SNEGSKA (reference sequence). In nucleotides, the CDR3 is TGCAGTGCTAGGACGGCTACGTCGACAGATACGCAGTATTTT. Residues: CSARTATSTDTQYF.

This clonotype was counted only a few times. V usage is TRBV19 and J usage is TRBJ2-3, with D possibly being TRBD1 (6 bases). Germline values: CDR1 LNHDA, CDR2 SQIVND (reference sequence). The V end was cut by 3 bases, the J end by 4 bases, with 11 bases between. The CDR3 is made up of 14 amino acids. The CDR3 DNA follows: TGTGCCAGTAGTATTCCAGGGGTCCCAGATACGCAGTATTTT. Residues: CASSIPGVPDTQYF.

This clonotype was detected ten times or more. The genes are TRBV9 and TRBJ2-5, with D perhaps given as TRBD1 or TRBD2 (6 bases each). Germline V gene data show CDR1 as SGDLS and CDR2 as YYNGEE. This CDR3 is 13 amino acids long. The V gene lost 3 bases and the J gene lost 5 bases, with 11 bases spanning the gap. This chain's CDR3 is CASSGGAPETQYF. In DNA, the CDR3 is TGTGCCAGCAGCGGGGGGGCCCCCGAGACCCAGTACTTC.

The chain employs TRBV4-2 and TRBJ2-3; a possible D gene is TRBD1 (5 bases). V lost 0 bases to trimming and J lost 1 base, with 14 bases between them. CDR1 LGHNA and CDR2 YNFKEQ come from the germline V gene. The CDR3 spans 17 residues. CDR3 region: CASSQEQGSWGTDTQYF. The CDR3 coding sequence is TGTGCCAGCAGCCAAGAGCAGGGTTCCTGGGGCACAGATACGCAGTATTTT.

This clonotype was detected many times. The chain has TRBV19 and TRBJ2-3; D perhaps matches TRBD2 (5 bases). Germline loops: CDR1 LNHDA, CDR2 SQIVND (reference sequence). This CDR3 has 17 residues. V gave up 0 bases and J gave up 2 bases, with 15 bases separating them. For the CDR3, the DNA is TGTGCCAGTAGTATAGATGCAGTGAGCGGCTTCACAGATACGCAGTATTTT. Protein product: CASSIDAVSGFTDTQYF.

This clonotype was observed many times. The chain is built from TRBV2 and TRBJ2-3; 8 nucleotides match TRBD1. The V and J ends lost 9 bases and 4 bases, in that order; junction bases with no gene match: 9. In germline, CDR1 is SNHLY, CDR2 FYNNEI. This CDR3 is 14 amino acids long. In DNA, the CDR3 is TGTGCCAGTTCAAGGCAGGGGGCCGCAGATACGCAGTATTTT. It yields the protein CASSRQGAADTQYF. The full variable domain, its missing parts supplied by reference TRBV2 and TRBJ2-3, is EPEVTQTPSHQVTQMGQEVILRCVPISNHLYFYWYRQILGQKVEFLVSFYNNEISEKSEIFDDQFSVERPDGSNFTLKIRSTKLEDSAMYFCASSRQGAADTQYFGPGTRLTVL.

Ten or more counts support this clonotype. The chain links TRBV9 to TRBJ2-7; tentatively, D is TRBD1 (6 bases). Deletions cut 0 bases from V and 7 bases from J, with 14 bases between. This CDR3 has 14 amino acids. Per the germline V gene, CDR1 is SGDLS and CDR2 is YYNGEE. The CDR3 DNA reads TGTGCCAGCAGCGTAGAGTCAGGGGCGGTAGAGCAGTACTTC. It translates to CASSVESGAVEQYF.

In its sample, this clonotype was seen many times. This chain uses TRBV5-5 with TRBJ2-6; 7 bases fit TRBD1. Trimming at V came to 4 bases and at J to 2 bases, leaving 3 bases not matched to a gene. The CDR3 is 15 residues long. In germline, CDR1 is SGHKS, CDR2 YYEKEE (reference sequence). Written as DNA, the CDR3 is TGTGCCAGCAGCAGGGGGCTAGCTGGGGCCAACGTCCTGACTTTC. Residues: CASSRGLAGANVLTF.

This clonotype was counted ten times or more. This chain links TRBV16 with TRBJ2-2; D possibly corresponds to TRBD1 (6 bases). The CDR3 runs 14 residues. V gave up 4 bases and J gave up 7 bases, with 13 bases separating them. From germline, CDR1 is KGHSY and CDR2 FQNENV. The CDR3 bases are TGTGCCAGCAGCCGACAGGAGATCGGCGGGGAGCTGTTTTTT. This sequence encodes CASSRQEIGGELFF.

The chain employs TRBV9 and TRBJ2-3; D not resolved. Trimming shortened V by 0 bases and J by 2 bases, and 13 bases separated the two germline ends. This CDR3 contains 16 residues. Germline CDR1 reads SGDLS; CDR2 reads YYNGEE. The CDR3 coding sequence is TGTGCCAGCAGCGTAGGATTGGTTACTGCCACAGATACGCAGTATTTT. This gives the protein CASSVGLVTATDTQYF.

The table lists this clonotype with many counts. The chain couples TRBV6-4 to TRBJ2-1; 7 bases map to TRBD2. Germline trimming cut 8 bases from V and 8 bases from J; bases unmatched to any gene: 9. The CDR3 spans 13 residues. In germline, CDR1 is MRHNA, CDR2 SNTAGT. The CDR3 nucleotides are TGTGCCAGCGGACGGGGGGTCACGGATGAGCAGTTCTTC. Protein product: CASGRGVTDEQFF.

This clonotype was found a few times. Here the CDR3 DNA reads TGCAGCGGGAGACAGGCTACTAATGAAAAACTGTTTTTT. Translated: CSGRQATNEKLFF. The chain joins TRBV29-1 to TRBJ1-4, with a weak D call TRBD1 (6 bases). The CDR3 is 13 residues long. V dropped 7 bases and J dropped 2 bases, with 11 bases sitting between them. Per germline, CDR1 SQVTM and CDR2 ANQGSEA. The full variable domain, its missing parts supplied by reference TRBV29-1 and TRBJ1-4, is SAVISQKPSRDICQRGTSLTIQCQVDSQVTMMFWYRQQPGQSLTLIATANQGSEATYESGFVIDKFPISRPNLTFSTLTVSNMSPEDSSIYLCSGRQATNEKLFFGSGTQLSVL.

In this sample, this clonotype turned up a few times. The rearrangement links TRBV12-3 or TRBV12-4 to TRBJ1-1; D unclear. The CDR3 is made up of 13 amino acids. V was clipped by 1 base and J by 6 bases, with 9 bases between them. DNA for the CDR3: TGTGCCAGCAGTTTAGGGAGCGGGGCTGAAGCTTTCTTT. Its translation is CASSLGSGAEAFF.

This clonotype was observed at least ten times. The rearrangement uses TRBV29-1 and TRBJ2-1; 8 bases match TRBD2. V lost 3 bases and J lost 5; bases outside the gene matches: 6. The germline V gene has CDR1 SQVTM and CDR2 ANQGSEA. There are 14 residues in the CDR3. The CDR3 bases are TGCAGCGTTGACCTGGCGGGGGGAAACAATGAGCAGTTCTTC. Amino acids: CSVDLAGGNNEQFF.

This clonotype was recorded a few times. The rearrangement links TRBV11-2 to TRBJ2-1; 14 positions agree with TRBD2. The CDR3 has 17 amino acids. CDR1 is SGHAT and CDR2 is FQNNGV in the germline V gene. The V and J ends lost 5 bases and 8 bases, in that order; junction bases with no gene match: 11. CDR3 amino acids: CASSAAGTSGGFDEQFF. Written as DNA, the CDR3 is TGTGCCAGCAGCGCCGCCGGGACTAGCGGGGGTTTCGATGAGCAGTTCTTC.

This clonotype has a handful of counts. This chain uses TRBV28 with TRBJ1-6, with 7 bases identical to TRBD1. V was pared by 8 bases and J by 0 bases, with 7 bases of the junction left unmatched. This CDR3 is 16 amino acids long. Per germline, CDR1 MDHEN and CDR2 SYDVKM. In DNA, the CDR3 is TGTGCCAGCCGACAGGGCGCGAGCTCCTATAATTCACCCCTCCACTTT. It codes for CASRQGASSYNSPLHF.

The chain's CDR3 is CASSLSQGLPSYEQYF. The CDR3 bases are TGTGCCAGCAGCTTGTCTCAGGGGCTACCCTCCTACGAGCAGTACTTC. The chain is built from TRBV7-8 and TRBJ2-7; D may be TRBD1 (6 bases). CDR3 length: 16 amino acids. Trimming took off 3 bases at V and 0 bases at J, with 15 bases between the two ends. Looked up from germline, CDR1 is SGHVS and CDR2 is FQNEAQ.

Only a few counts were recorded for this clonotype. V usage is TRBV27 and J usage is TRBJ2-3; no definite D call. From germline, CDR1 is MNHEY and CDR2 SMNVEV (reference sequence). V dropped 5 bases and J dropped 2 bases, with 11 bases sitting between them. CDR3 size: 14 residues. CDR3 amino acids: CASSTEDPTDTQYF. The DNA for the CDR3 is TGTGCCAGCAGTACCGAGGACCCCACAGATACGCAGTATTTT.

This clonotype was picked up many times. The rearrangement uses TRBV20-1 and TRBJ2-3; D may be TRBD2 (6 bases). V lost 6 bases, J lost 6 bases, and 22 bases lay in between. The CDR3 runs to 15 residues. Germline V gene sequence: CDR1 DFQATT, CDR2 SNEGSKA (reference sequence). The CDR3 region is CSAPHASSVLDTQYF. The CDR3 region has the DNA TGCAGTGCCCCCCACGCGTCTAGCGTGCTTGATACGCAGTATTTT.

This clonotype was counted at least ten times. The chain combines TRBV29-1 with TRBJ2-7; tentative D call: TRBD1 (7 bases). The CDR3 has 16 residues. Trimming took 4 bases from V and 3 from J, leaving 22 bases between them. The germline V gene has CDR1 SQVTM and CDR2 ANQGSEA. The CDR3 reads CSVGPSQGGSGYEQYF. The DNA of the CDR3 is TGCAGCGTTGGACCCTCGCAGGGGGGATCGGGCTACGAGCAGTACTTC.

This clonotype was observed a handful of times. The V and J genes are TRBV4-1 and TRBJ2-5; no reliable D call. Looked up from germline, CDR1 is MGHRA and CDR2 is YSYEKL. The CDR3 totals 14 residues. V lost 0 bases and J lost 5, with 10 bases in between. In DNA, the CDR3 is TGCGCCAGCAGCCAAGAGTTGGTCGTGGAGACCCAGTACTTC. Translation gives CASSQELVVETQYF.

This clonotype was found a few times. J is TRBJ1-1 and V is TRBV6-2 or TRBV6-3; D unclear. Between the trimmed V and J ends, which lost 5 bases and 11 bases, there was a span of 21 bases. CDR1 and CDR2 from the germline V gene are MNHEY and SVGEGT. The CDR3 covers 14 residues. The CDR3 DNA reads TGTGCCAGCAGTCTCCCGCTAGAGACGGCCGGGGCTTTCTTT. This encodes CASSLPLETAGAFF.

The J gene is TRBJ1-2, the V gene TRBV5-1; D call uncertain. The CDR3 totals 14 residues. Trimming took off 7 bases at V and 4 bases at J, with 17 bases between the two ends. The germline CDR1 and CDR2 sequences are SGHRS and YFSETQ. Written as DNA, the CDR3 is TGCGCCAGCTCTACGGGAGCGATATTCTATGGCTACACCTTC. Translation: CASSTGAIFYGYTF.

Only a few counts were recorded for this clonotype. This chain connects TRBV6-5 to TRBJ1-5; D is uncertain. This CDR3 comprises 14 residues. Per the germline V gene, CDR1 is MNHEY and CDR2 is SVGAGI. Trimming removed 5 bases at V and 7 bases at J, with 15 bases between. The CDR3: CASSPSGIRQPQHF. CDR3 DNA: TGTGCCAGCAGTCCGTCTGGGATCAGGCAGCCCCAGCATTTT.

This clonotype was observed a handful of times. The J gene is TRBJ2-2, the V gene TRBV7-8, with D perhaps assigned TRBD1 or TRBD2 (5 bases each). Germline V gives CDR1 SGHVS, CDR2 FQNEAQ. The CDR3 covers 16 residues. The V end was cut by 7 bases, the J end by 5 bases, with 20 bases between. Here the CDR3 reads CASTPRRGASTGELFF. DNA for the CDR3: TGTGCCAGCACCCCCCGGAGAGGGGCGAGTACCGGGGAGCTGTTTTTT.